Below are 26 T cell receptor beta chains sequenced from a single sample in a study of control samples from healthy donors and cancer patients (dated by TCRdb to 2018 to 2021). The method behind the library was the immunoSEQ multiplex PCR assay. In TCRdb, the immuneACCESS table is reduced to in-frame sequences with V and J assigned. These tables do not hold every clone; where another copy was compared, an unresolved V gene accounts for under half, and the others remain unexplained. In all, the sample holds around 53,000 clones, and approximately 86% of those were seen once. In total, the top ten clones hold about an eighth of the sample. The sample consisted of PBMCs. These receptors all come from a man aged 55 to 69 with head and neck cancer.

The chain carries TRBV15 and TRBJ2-7; tentative D call: TRBD1 (6 bases). V was cut by 0 bases and J by 0 bases, with 15 bases left in between. Germline V gene sequence: CDR1 LNHNV, CDR2 YYDKDF (reference sequence). This CDR3 spans 17 amino acids. This CDR3 reads CATSRDWARGISYEQYF. DNA for the CDR3: TGTGCCACCAGCAGAGATTGGGCCAGGGGAATCTCCTACGAGCAGTACTTC.

The chain has TRBV10-3 and TRBJ2-7; either TRBD1 or TRBD2 may supply D (5 bases each). The V end lost 7 bases, the J end lost 7 bases, and 17 bases lay between the germline ends. Germline V gives CDR1 ENHRY, CDR2 SYGVKD. The CDR3 loop spans 13 amino acids. As DNA, the CDR3 is TGTGCCATCACCCGGGACCGGGGTGAGGAGCAGTACTTC. Protein product: CAITRDRGEEQYF.

The CDR3 coding sequence is TGTGCCAGCAACCCTGGGGGAGGGGGCGCTTCGGACTATGGCTACACCTTC. It encodes CASNPGGGGASDYGYTF. The genes are TRBV7-2 and TRBJ1-2, with TRBD1 identical over 7 bases. The CDR3 is 17 amino acids. V was clipped by 7 bases and J by 3 bases; unmatched bases: 17. CDR1 is SGHTA, CDR2 FQGNSA, per germline.

The V gene is TRBV6-2 or TRBV6-3, the J gene TRBJ1-6; unclear D gene. Germline V gene sequence: CDR1 MNHEY, CDR2 SVGEGT. The V end was cut by 2 bases, the J end by 8 bases, with 10 bases between. The CDR3 length is 14 residues. The CDR3 nucleotides read TGTGCCAGCAGTTACGGGAATTTGGATTCACCCCTCCACTTT. Its translation: CASSYGNLDSPLHF.

The chain has TRBV5-1 and TRBJ2-3; 8 bases are shared with TRBD1. Losses at the gene ends were 0 bases for V and 4 bases for J; bases not matched to a gene: 4. The length of the CDR3 is 15 residues. Germline V lookup: CDR1 SGHRS, CDR2 YFSETQ. CDR3 protein: CASSLAGQGADTQYF. CDR3 DNA: TGCGCCAGCAGCTTGGCTGGACAGGGAGCAGATACGCAGTATTTT.

The chain recombines TRBV30 with TRBJ2-2; D assignment may be TRBD1 or TRBD2 (5 bases each). V was shortened by 3 bases and J by 6 bases, with 29 bases between the two germline ends. The CDR3 has 19 residues. The germline CDR1 and CDR2 sequences are GTSNPN and SVGIG (reference sequence). For the CDR3, the DNA is TGTGCCTGGAGCCGCTTCGGCCAAGGGGCAGGGAGAGGGGCCGGGGAGCTGTTTTTT. Its translation: CAWSRFGQGAGRGAGELFF.

The chain carries TRBV30 and TRBJ2-1; 8 bases line up with TRBD1. The CDR3 covers 13 residues. The V and J ends lost 2 bases and 9 bases, in that order; junction bases with no gene match: 6. Germline V gives CDR1 GTSNPN, CDR2 SVGIG (reference sequence). As DNA, the CDR3 is TGTGCCTGGAGTCCTACAGGGGGTGGTGAGCAGTTCTTC. Protein: CAWSPTGGGEQFF.

The V call is TRBV5-8, the J call TRBJ2-1; D ambiguous. V was shortened by 2 bases and J by 3 bases, with 18 bases between the two germline ends. The V gene's germline CDR1 is SGHTS and CDR2 YDEGEE. The CDR3 contains 17 residues. In DNA form, the CDR3 reads TGTGCCAGCAGCTTCTCTCCCGTTGGTCAGGTCTACAATGAGCAGTTCTTC. Its protein is CASSFSPVGQVYNEQFF.

This clone is classed as medium-sized. The V gene is TRBV30, the J gene TRBJ1-4; D is undetermined. The length of the CDR3 is 15 residues. Trimming took 3 bases from V and 8 from J, leaving 19 bases between them. The germline CDR1 and CDR2 sequences are GTSNPN and SVGIG (reference sequence). The CDR3 region is CAWSDLSGVKEKLFF. The CDR3 DNA reads as TGTGCCTGGAGCGACTTGTCCGGGGTTAAGGAAAAACTGTTTTTT.

V usage is TRBV5-6 and J usage is TRBJ2-7; D is tentatively TRBD1 or TRBD2 (6 bases each). Germline V gives CDR1 SGHDT, CDR2 YYEEEE. The CDR3 runs 14 residues. V gave up 4 bases and J gave up 6 bases, with 17 bases separating them. The CDR3 sequence: CASSKVGGRGEQYF. The DNA for the CDR3 is TGTGCCAGCAGCAAGGTGGGGGGCCGAGGCGAGCAGTACTTC.

The rearrangement links TRBV12-3 or TRBV12-4 to TRBJ2-1; D is undetermined. The germline V and J ends were trimmed by 3 bases and 9 bases, with 6 bases remaining between them. This CDR3 region has 11 residues. As DNA, the CDR3 is TGTGCCAGCAGTTTTTTCGGTGAGCAGTTCTTC. This translates into CASSFFGEQFF.

The chain carries TRBV11-2 and TRBJ2-2; possible D gene TRBD2, 6 bases. The CDR3 is 12 residues long. The germline gives CDR1 SGHAT, CDR2 FQNNGV. CDR3 DNA sequence: TGTGCGACCGGGCGGGGATCCGGGGAGCTGTTTTTT. As protein: CATGRGSGELFF. Supplemented by reference TRBV11-2 and TRBJ2-2, the full variable domain reads EAGVAQSPRYKIIEKRQSVAFWCNPISGHATLYWYQQILGQGPKLLIQFQNNGVVDDSQLPKDRFSAERLKGVDSTLKIQPAKLEDSAVYLCATGRGSGELFFGEGSRLTVL.

This chain links TRBV7-2 with TRBJ2-3; 11 nucleotides align to TRBD2. With V trimmed by 5 bases and J by 5 bases, 6 bases remained unmatched. CDR3 size: 15 residues. Per germline, CDR1 SGHTA and CDR2 FQGNSA. In DNA, the CDR3 is TGTGCCAGCAGCCACTATAGCGGGAGGGGAGATACGCAGTATTTT. Translation gives CASSHYSGRGDTQYF.

The rearrangement joins TRBV10-3 to TRBJ2-7; the match to TRBD1 covers 11 bases. This CDR3 contains 17 residues. Germline-derived CDR1 and CDR2 are ENHRY and SYGVKD. J lost 3 bases, V lost 0 bases, and 7 bases had no gene match. DNA of the CDR3: TGTGCCATCAGTGAGTCGGTTGGGACAGGGGGGGTCTACGAGCAGTACTTC. It encodes CAISESVGTGGVYEQYF.

The rearrangement joins TRBV7-9 to TRBJ2-7; 7 nucleotides match TRBD1. CDR3 length: 13 residues. V trimming: 5 bases; J trimming: 6 bases; junction bases outside the gene matches: 7. In germline, CDR1 is SEHNR, CDR2 FQNEAQ (reference sequence). The CDR3 bases are TGTGCCAGCAGCCCTGGGACAGAAGGCGAGCAGTACTTC. Its translation: CASSPGTEGEQYF.

The chain joins TRBV6-6 to TRBJ1-1; D unclear. The ends were cut back, 4 bases at V and 2 bases at J, with 8 bases in the middle. The CDR3 is 13 residues long. The germline V gene has CDR1 MNHNY and CDR2 SVGAGI (reference sequence). CDR3 sequence: CASSSSRNTEAFF. The CDR3 DNA is TGTGCCAGCAGTTCCAGCAGAAACACTGAAGCTTTCTTT.

This chain uses TRBV18 with TRBJ1-5, with 7 bases matching TRBD1. With V trimmed by 5 bases and J by 4 bases, 5 bases remained unmatched. This CDR3 comprises 14 residues. Germline lookup yields CDR1 KGHSH and CDR2 LQKENI. The CDR3 region is CASSGQDWNQPQHF. In nucleotides, the CDR3 is TGTGCCAGCTCAGGACAGGACTGGAATCAGCCCCAGCATTTT. Full variable domain (remainder filled in from reference TRBV18 and TRBJ1-5): NAGVMQNPRHLVRRRGQEARLRCSPMKGHSHVYWYRQLPEEGLKFMVYLQKENIIDESGMPKERFSAEFPKEGPSILRIQQVVRGDSAAYFCASSGQDWNQPQHFGDGTRLSIL.

The gene calls are TRBV3-1 (or the pseudogene TRBV3-2) and TRBJ1-2; tentative D call: TRBD1 (6 bases). The CDR3 is 16 amino acids. Deletions cut 2 bases from V and 4 bases from J, with 17 bases between. The germline CDR1 and CDR2 sequences are LGHDT and YNNKEL (reference sequence). In DNA, the CDR3 is TGTGCCAGCAGCCAACAGGACCACAGGGCCGCCTATGGCTACACCTTC. This encodes CASSQQDHRAAYGYTF.

The V call is TRBV6-1, the J call TRBJ1-1; the D is unclear. Trimming left V 2 bases short and J 4 bases short, with 8 bases between. This CDR3 region has 13 residues. In germline, CDR1 is MNHNS, CDR2 SASEGT. DNA of the CDR3: TGTGCCAGCAGTGAAACCTCCGGCACTGAAGCTTTCTTT. Translated, it gives CASSETSGTEAFF.

The chain uses TRBV5-1 and TRBJ1-2, with TRBD1 as a possible D gene (5 bases). Per germline, CDR1 SGHRS and CDR2 YFSETQ. V dropped 4 bases and J dropped 7 bases, with 17 bases sitting between them. This CDR3 is built from 14 residues. The CDR3 sequence is CASSGGTAGAGYTF. The CDR3 DNA reads TGCGCCAGCAGCGGAGGGACCGCCGGAGCTGGCTACACCTTC.

This clone was counted only a few times. The V and J genes are TRBV9 and TRBJ1-6; no clear D. The length of the CDR3 is 14 residues. Germline CDR1 is SGDLS and CDR2 is YYNGEE. The V and J ends lost 2 bases and 9 bases respectively, with 12 bases between them. The CDR3: CASSVGETGSPLHF. As DNA, the CDR3 is TGTGCCAGCAGCGTCGGAGAAACGGGTTCACCCCTCCACTTT. The variable domain in full, completed from reference TRBV9 and TRBJ1-6, reads DSGVTQTPKHLITATGQRVTLRCSPRSGDLSVYWYQQSLDQGLQFLIQYYNGEERAKGNILERFSAQQFPDLHSELNLSSLELGDSALYFCASSVGETGSPLHFGNGTRLTVT.

The rearrangement joins TRBV10-3 to TRBJ2-7, with D perhaps matching TRBD1 (6 bases). V lost 7 bases, J lost 5 bases, and 15 bases lay in between. This CDR3 has 13 amino acids. Germline V gene sequence: CDR1 ENHRY, CDR2 SYGVKD. The CDR3 DNA reads TGTGCCATCAACACAGGGTTTGGGAACGAGCAGTACTTC. Protein product: CAINTGFGNEQYF.

This clone was observed a single time. The gene calls are TRBV6-6 and TRBJ2-7; 9 nucleotides align to TRBD1. Germline V gene lookup returns CDR1 MNHNY and CDR2 SVGAGI (reference sequence). The CDR3 has 14 amino acids. Losses at the gene ends were 3 bases for V and 4 bases for J; bases not matched to a gene: 4. CDR3 in DNA: TGTGCCAGCAGTTATGTGACAGGGGGATACGAGCAGTACTTC. It specifies CASSYVTGGYEQYF.

This chain connects TRBV2 to TRBJ1-1; TRBD1 agrees at 8 bases. The CDR3 is made up of 14 amino acids. Germline V CDR1 and CDR2: SNHLY, FYNNEI. V trimming: 6 bases; J trimming: 4 bases; junction bases outside the gene matches: 7. The CDR3 region is CASRDRDWGTEAFF. The CDR3 nucleotides read TGTGCCAGCAGGGACAGGGATTGGGGCACTGAAGCTTTCTTT.

The V and J genes are TRBV5-8 and TRBJ2-7; TRBD1 matches at 8 bases. Trimming removed 4 bases from V and 6 bases from J; junction bases left unmatched: 9. CDR3 length: 14 residues. Looked up from germline, CDR1 is SGHTS and CDR2 is YDEGEE. The CDR3 here is CASSRPGTGSEQYF. The CDR3, as DNA: TGTGCCAGCAGCCGTCCCGGGACAGGATCCGAGCAGTACTTC. Together with reference TRBV5-8 and TRBJ2-7, the CDR3 gives the full variable domain: EAGVTQSPTHLIKTRGQQATLRCSPISGHTSVYWYQQALGLGLQFLLWYDEGEERNRGNFPPRFSGRQFPNYSSELNVNALELEDSALYLCASSRPGTGSEQYFGPGTRLTVT.

This sequence joins TRBV5-5 and TRBJ1-5; the D gene is possibly TRBD1 (5 bases). The CDR3 is 15 residues long. CDR1 and CDR2 (germline): SGHKS, YYEKEE (reference sequence). The V and J ends lost 0 bases and 6 bases respectively, with 13 bases between them. The DNA for the CDR3 is TGTGCCAGCAGCTTGGGGTCAGGGAACGGTCAGCCCCAGCATTTT. Amino acid sequence: CASSLGSGNGQPQHF.